Shown below are 14 T cell receptor beta chains from a single sample sequenced in a study of radiation and T cells in renal cell carcinoma. Regarding time point: baseline pretreatment blood. Sample treatment: 15 Gy SBRT to primary tumor, nephrectomy 4 weeks later. Profiling relied on immunoSEQ multiplex PCR, and the TCRdb table lists in-frame clones only, not all of them. The sample has about 130,000 clones, around nine tenths seen once. The source material was blood, sampled from a patient whose treatment included radiotherapy and nephrectomy. The receptors come from a woman aged 50 to 65 with renal cell carcinoma.

This chain joins TRBV10-2 and TRBJ2-5; D might be TRBD1 or TRBD2, each matching 5 bases. This CDR3 has 14 amino acids. V lost 2 bases and J 4 bases, leaving 11 bases between the germline ends. The germline gives CDR1 WSHSY, CDR2 SAAADI. CDR3 DNA sequence: TGCGCCAGCAGTGAGAGAGGGGAAGGAGAGACCCAGTACTTC. Amino acids: CASSERGEGETQYF.

The table lists this clone with a few counts. The CDR3 loop reads CASSFWGGRETQYF. DNA of the CDR3: TGTGCCAGCAGCTTCTGGGGGGGCCGAGAGACCCAGTACTTC. V gene TRBV5-5 combines with J gene TRBJ2-5, with a possible D match to TRBD2 (7 bases). Germline V lookup: CDR1 SGHKS, CDR2 YYEKEE (reference sequence). The germline V and J ends were trimmed by 2 bases and 4 bases, with 12 bases remaining between them. CDR3 length: 14 residues.

V gene TRBV5-1 combines with J gene TRBJ1-1, with D unclear. The ends were cut back, 4 bases at V and 3 bases at J, with 13 bases in the middle. This CDR3 has 14 residues. Per the germline V gene, CDR1 is SGHRS and CDR2 is YFSETQ. DNA of the CDR3: TGCGCCAGCAGCCCCAACGTACAATACACTGAAGCTTTCTTT. This codes for CASSPNVQYTEAFF.

The rearrangement uses TRBV5-1 and TRBJ2-5, with 11 bases lining up with TRBD1. The CDR3 covers 15 residues. The V segment lost 4 bases and the J segment 5 bases; nucleotides outside the gene matches: 7. Per the germline V gene, CDR1 is SGHRS and CDR2 is YFSETQ. The CDR3 DNA is TGCGCCAGCAGCGCGGACAGGGGGCGATCGGAGACCCAGTACTTC. Residues: CASSADRGRSETQYF.

This chain uses TRBV7-9 with TRBJ1-4; 7 positions agree with TRBD1. J gave up 8 bases and V 3 bases, and 12 bases lay outside the gene matches. Germline CDR1 and CDR2: SEHNR and FQNEAQ (reference sequence). The CDR3 totals 16 residues. CDR3 nucleotide sequence: TGTGCCAGCAGCTTGGGACAGCTGCACATTGGGGAAAAACTGTTTTTT. Translating it yields CASSLGQLHIGEKLFF.

The chain joins TRBV7-2 to TRBJ2-1; 11 nucleotides agree with TRBD2. Per the germline V gene, CDR1 is SGHTA and CDR2 is FQGNSA. The CDR3 length is 16 residues. V was pared by 2 bases and J by 7 bases, with 7 bases of the junction left unmatched. The CDR3 DNA reads TGTGCCAGCAGCTTAATCATAGCGGGGGGGCGGAATGAGCAGTTCTTC. Protein: CASSLIIAGGRNEQFF.

The V call is TRBV30, the J call TRBJ1-4, with TRBD1 matching over 7 bases. The CDR3 covers 13 residues. The germline CDR1 and CDR2 sequences are GTSNPN and SVGIG (reference sequence). J was trimmed by 7 bases and V by 5 bases; bases with no gene match: 7. The CDR3 DNA follows: TGTGCCTGGGAGGGGGCACGGAGTGAAAAACTGTTTTTT. This encodes CAWEGARSEKLFF.

The rearrangement joins TRBV4-3 to TRBJ1-3; no reliable D call. The ends were cut back, 3 bases at V and 0 bases at J, with 6 bases in the middle. Germline CDR1 reads LGHNA; CDR2 reads YSLEER. The CDR3 is 14 residues long. CDR3 amino acids: CASSQWASGNTIYF. The CDR3 coding sequence is TGCGCCAGCAGCCAGTGGGCCTCTGGAAACACCATATATTTT.

The J gene is TRBJ1-1, the V gene TRBV23-1; possibly TRBD1 for D (5 bases). TRBV23-1 is classed as an ORF, of uncertain function. V lost 4 bases to trimming and J lost 1 base, with 13 bases between them. This CDR3 comprises 15 residues. The CDR3 loop reads CASSRHRITNTEAFF. CDR3 in DNA: TGCGCCAGCAGTCGCCACAGGATCACGAACACTGAAGCTTTCTTT.

The J gene is TRBJ2-5, the V gene TRBV10-3; 9 bases line up with TRBD2. After removal of 2 bases from V and 4 bases from J, the junction contained 11 bases not matched to a gene. Germline CDR1 is ENHRY and CDR2 is SYGVKD. This CDR3 is built from 17 residues. In DNA form, the CDR3 reads TGTGCCATCAGTGAGACTAGCGGGCGAGGGGGTGGAGAGACCCAGTACTTC. This codes for CAISETSGRGGGETQYF.

The chain is built from TRBV30 and TRBJ2-1, with D possibly TRBD2 on 5 matching bases. The V gene's germline CDR1 is GTSNPN and CDR2 SVGIG (reference sequence). V shed 4 bases and J shed 0 bases, with 13 bases lying between them. The CDR3 has 15 residues. The CDR3 nucleotides read TGTGCCTGGACGCCGCGGGTGAGCTCCTACAATGAGCAGTTCTTC. As protein: CAWTPRVSSYNEQFF.

The chain is built from TRBV5-8 and TRBJ2-3; maybe TRBD2 (5 bases). This CDR3 is built from 16 residues. Per the germline V gene, CDR1 is SGHTS and CDR2 is YDEGEE. V was cut by 4 bases and J by 4 bases, with 19 bases left in between. The DNA for the CDR3 is TGTGCCAGCAGCGAAGCCAAAACTAGTGAGCCAGATACGCAGTATTTT. Translated, it gives CASSEAKTSEPDTQYF.

The J gene is TRBJ1-1, the V gene TRBV15; D is possibly TRBD1 (6 bases). Deletions cut 1 base from V and 1 base from J, with 13 bases between. The CDR3 runs 16 residues. Per germline, CDR1 LNHNV and CDR2 YYDKDF (reference sequence). The CDR3 region is CATSRVGGAGNTEAFF. In nucleotides, the CDR3 is TGTGCCACCAGCAGAGTCGGGGGGGCCGGGAACACTGAAGCTTTCTTT. The full variable domain, rest sourced from reference TRBV15 and TRBJ1-1, is DAMVIQNPRYQVTQFGKPVTLSCSQTLNHNVMYWYQQKSSQAPKLLFHYYDKDFNNEADTPDNFQSRRPNTSFCFLDIRSPGLGDTAMYLCATSRVGGAGNTEAFFGQGTRLTVV.

For the CDR3, the DNA is TGTGCCAGCATCATGGGACTAGCGGGGTTTCAAGAGACCCAGTACTTC. This gives the protein CASIMGLAGFQETQYF. The V gene is TRBV6-6, the J gene TRBJ2-5; 13 bases line up with TRBD2. J gave up 2 bases and V 7 bases, and 7 bases lay outside the gene matches. The CDR3 totals 16 residues. The germline V gene has CDR1 MNHNY and CDR2 SVGAGI (reference sequence).